The clone carrying this T cell receptor (beta chain) was recorded a few times. Its antigen is not identified. With 0 bases removed from V and 2 bases from J, the gap between germline ends came to 11 bases. CDR3 length: 15 residues. Germline-derived CDR1 and CDR2 are GTSNPN and SVGIG (reference sequence). This entry is derived from a study of cytomegalovirus exposure and HLA in healthy donors. Points from the study as a whole: In an earlier analysis, productive rearrangement rates for most beta V segments clustered near 90% or 30%. Fewer N-insertions than the roughly 670-donor mean were reportedly shown by an Asian-associated ancestry cluster in a later analysis. Associated with cytomegalovirus, according to the listing, were 150 to 200 TCR beta chains.

This PCR relied on a set of 60 Vbeta primers and 13 Jbeta primers. As processed by the authors: Later, an analysis found 75 million to 100 million unique TCR beta chains, and about 9.9 million of these were shared. Method: immunoSEQ multiplex PCR; TCRdb's copy keeps in-frame clones and lacks some. V and J calls and clone size are given by that table; D and trimming were obtained from the DNA. Among 200,000 to 300,000 clones listed, over 75% were seen once. Material for sequencing was PBMCs. The origin of this receptor is a boy aged 5-17 years in good health and CMV-seronegative. The J gene is TRBJ1-5, the V gene TRBV30, with D unresolved. CDR3 coding DNA: TGTGCCTGGAGTGTAGTCGGGGAGGGCAATCAGCCCCAGCATTTT. Residues: CAWSVVGEGNQPQHF.